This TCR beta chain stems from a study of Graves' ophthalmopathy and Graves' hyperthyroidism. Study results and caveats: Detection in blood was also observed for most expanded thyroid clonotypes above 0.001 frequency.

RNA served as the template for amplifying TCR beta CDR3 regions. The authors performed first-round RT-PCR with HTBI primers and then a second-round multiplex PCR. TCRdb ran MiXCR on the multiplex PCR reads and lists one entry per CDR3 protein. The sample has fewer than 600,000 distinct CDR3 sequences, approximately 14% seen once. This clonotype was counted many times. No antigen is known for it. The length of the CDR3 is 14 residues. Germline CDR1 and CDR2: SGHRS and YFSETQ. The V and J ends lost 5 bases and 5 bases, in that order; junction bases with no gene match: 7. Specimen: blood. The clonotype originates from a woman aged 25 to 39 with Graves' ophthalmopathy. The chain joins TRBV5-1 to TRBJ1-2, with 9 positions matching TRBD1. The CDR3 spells CASRSGTGLYGYTF. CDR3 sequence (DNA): TGCGCCAGCAGGTCGGGGACAGGGCTTTATGGCTACACCTTC.